The 7 T cell receptor beta chains presented below share a single source sample, sequenced in a study of cytomegalovirus exposure and HLA in healthy donors. The PCR was carried out with 60 Vbeta primers and 13 Jbeta primers. Generated by immunoSEQ multiplex PCR, the TCRdb table keeps only in-frame clones and is missing some. Its table records 150,000 to 250,000 clones. The source material was PBMCs. These receptors originate from a boy between 10 and 17 years old in good health and CMV-seronegative.

The V call is TRBV14, the J call TRBJ1-2; D gene unclear. The V gene's germline CDR1 is SGHDN and CDR2 FVKESK. The CDR3 is 13 residues long. Trimming shortened V by 4 bases and J by 1 base, and 7 bases separated the two germline ends. The CDR3 loop reads CASSPRLNYGYTF. The CDR3 region has the DNA TGTGCCAGCAGCCCGCGGCTTAACTATGGCTACACCTTC.

This chain uses TRBV28 with TRBJ1-2; D possibly corresponds to TRBD1 (6 bases). The CDR3 runs 11 residues. V was clipped by 8 bases and J by 7 bases, with 11 bases between them. Germline V CDR1 and CDR2: MDHEN, SYDVKM. CDR3 coding DNA: TGTGCCAGCCAAGGGGGACGTGGCTACACCTTC. It yields the protein CASQGGRGYTF.

The rearrangement joins TRBV7-2 to TRBJ2-7, with 8 bases lining up with TRBD2. The CDR3 has 13 residues. Germline V gene lookup returns CDR1 SGHTA and CDR2 FQGNSA. The V and J ends lost 5 bases and 5 bases, in that order; junction bases with no gene match: 5. CDR3 region: CASSPGRGDEQYF. The CDR3 bases are TGTGCCAGCAGCCCGGGGCGGGGGGACGAGCAGTACTTC.

The rearrangement joins TRBV5-5 to TRBJ1-2, with a weak D call TRBD1 (6 bases). Trimming left V 2 bases short and J 0 bases short, with 11 bases between. From germline, CDR1 is SGHKS and CDR2 YYEKEE (reference sequence). There are 15 residues in the CDR3. The CDR3 bases are TGTGCCAGCAGCTTCGCCAGGGGACCTAACTATGGCTACACCTTC. This encodes CASSFARGPNYGYTF.

The J gene is TRBJ2-3, the V gene TRBV6-4; D is possibly TRBD2 (6 bases). This CDR3 is built from 14 residues. V lost 6 bases, J lost 0 bases, and 10 bases lay in between. CDR1 MRHNA and CDR2 SNTAGT come from the germline V gene. In DNA form, the CDR3 reads TGTGCCAGCAGCCCCGGGACTAGCACAGATACGCAGTATTTT. Translated, it gives CASSPGTSTDTQYF.

The rearrangement joins TRBV7-3 to TRBJ1-1; D unclear. The CDR3 is 14 residues long. Germline V gene lookup returns CDR1 SGHTA and CDR2 FQGTGA. Trimming took off 1 base at V and 2 bases at J, with 8 bases between the two ends. In DNA form, the CDR3 reads TGTGCCAGCAGCTTAAGTCCTGTAAACACTGAAGCTTTCTTT. Protein product: CASSLSPVNTEAFF.

This sequence joins TRBV19 and TRBJ1-4, with 8 bases identical to TRBD1. This CDR3 region has 17 residues. V lost 4 bases and J lost 0; bases outside the gene matches: 7. The germline gives CDR1 LNHDA, CDR2 SQIVND (reference sequence). Here the CDR3 DNA reads TGTGCCAGTAGTACGGGACAGGAGAAGACAACTAATGAAAAACTGTTTTTT. It encodes CASSTGQEKTTNEKLFF.